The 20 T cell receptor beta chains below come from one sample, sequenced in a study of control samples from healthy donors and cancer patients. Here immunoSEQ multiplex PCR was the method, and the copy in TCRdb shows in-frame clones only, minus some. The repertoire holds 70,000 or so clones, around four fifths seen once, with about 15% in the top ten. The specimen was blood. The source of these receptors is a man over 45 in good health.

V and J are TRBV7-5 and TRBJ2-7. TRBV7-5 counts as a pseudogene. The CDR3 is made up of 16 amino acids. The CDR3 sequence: CARSRNRRRFGYEQYF. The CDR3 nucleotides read TGTGCCAGAAGCCGCAACCGCCGAAGGTTTGGGTACGAGCAGTACTTC.

This CDR3 reads CASSLVAGTSGNEQFF. CDR3 DNA sequence: TGTGCCAGCAGCTTGGTGGCCGGGACTAGCGGCAATGAGCAGTTCTTC. The rearrangement links TRBV7-2 to TRBJ2-1, with 11 bases matching TRBD2. Germline V gene sequence: CDR1 SGHTA, CDR2 FQGNSA. With V trimmed by 3 bases and J by 6 bases, 7 bases remained unmatched. This CDR3 spans 16 amino acids.

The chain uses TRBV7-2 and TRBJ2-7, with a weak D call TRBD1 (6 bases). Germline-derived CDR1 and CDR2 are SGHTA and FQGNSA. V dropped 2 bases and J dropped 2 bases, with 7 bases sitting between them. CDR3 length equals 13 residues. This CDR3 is CASSLQGTYEQYF. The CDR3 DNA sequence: TGTGCCAGCAGCTTACAGGGGACCTACGAGCAGTACTTC.

The chain's CDR3 is CASSARHQETQYF. The CDR3 DNA is TGTGCCAGCAGCGCAAGACATCAAGAGACCCAGTACTTC. The chain combines TRBV7-3 with TRBJ2-5; D unclear. The germline V and J ends were trimmed by 5 bases and 2 bases, with 9 bases remaining between them. The CDR3 sequence is 13 residues long. The V gene's germline CDR1 is SGHTA and CDR2 FQGTGA. The complete variable domain, with remaining parts taken from reference TRBV7-3 and TRBJ2-5, reads GAGVSQTPSNKVTEKGKYVELRCDPISGHTALYWYRQSLGQGPEFLIYFQGTGAADDSGLPNDRFFAVRPEGSVSTLKIQRTERGDSAVYLCASSARHQETQYFGPGTRLLVL.

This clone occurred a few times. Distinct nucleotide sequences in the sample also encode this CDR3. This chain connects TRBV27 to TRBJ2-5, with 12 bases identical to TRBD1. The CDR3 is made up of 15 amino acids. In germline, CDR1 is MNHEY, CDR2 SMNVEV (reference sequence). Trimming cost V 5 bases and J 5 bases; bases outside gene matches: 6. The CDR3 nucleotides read TGTGCCAGCAGTACCGGGACAGGGGGCGCGGAGACCCAGTACTTC. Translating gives CASSTGTGGAETQYF.

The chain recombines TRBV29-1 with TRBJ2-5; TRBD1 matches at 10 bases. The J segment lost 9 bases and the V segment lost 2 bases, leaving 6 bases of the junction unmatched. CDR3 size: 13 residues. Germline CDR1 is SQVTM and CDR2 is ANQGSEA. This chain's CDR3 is CSVERQGAQAQYF. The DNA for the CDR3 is TGCAGCGTTGAACGACAGGGGGCTCAGGCCCAGTACTTC.

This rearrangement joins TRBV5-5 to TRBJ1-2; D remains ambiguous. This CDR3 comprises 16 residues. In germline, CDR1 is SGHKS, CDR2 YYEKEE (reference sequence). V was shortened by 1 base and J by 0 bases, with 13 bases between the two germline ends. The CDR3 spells CASSLMSLGANYGYTF. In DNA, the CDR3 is TGTGCCAGCAGCTTGATGTCGTTGGGAGCTAACTATGGCTACACCTTC. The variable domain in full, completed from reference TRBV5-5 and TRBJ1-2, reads DAGVTQSPTHLIKTRGQQVTLRCSPISGHKSVSWYQQVLGQGPQFIFQYYEKEERGRGNFPDRFSARQFPNYSSELNVNALLLGDSALYLCASSLMSLGANYGYTFGSGTRLTVV.

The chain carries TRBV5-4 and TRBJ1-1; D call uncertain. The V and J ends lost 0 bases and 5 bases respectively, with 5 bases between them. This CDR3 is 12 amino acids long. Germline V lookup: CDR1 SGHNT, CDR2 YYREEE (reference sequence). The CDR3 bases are TGTGCCAGCAGCTTGGGAGATACTGAAGCTTTCTTT. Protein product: CASSLGDTEAFF.

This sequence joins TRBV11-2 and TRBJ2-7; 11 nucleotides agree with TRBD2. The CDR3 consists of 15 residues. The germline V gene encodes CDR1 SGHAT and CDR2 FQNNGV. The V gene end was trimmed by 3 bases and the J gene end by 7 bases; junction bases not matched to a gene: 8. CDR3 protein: CASSFDLAGGREQYF. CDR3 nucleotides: TGTGCCAGCAGCTTTGATCTAGCGGGAGGTAGAGAGCAGTACTTC.

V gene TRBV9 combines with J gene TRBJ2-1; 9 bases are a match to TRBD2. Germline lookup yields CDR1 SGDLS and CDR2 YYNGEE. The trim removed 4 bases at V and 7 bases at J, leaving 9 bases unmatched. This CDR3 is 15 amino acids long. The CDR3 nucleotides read TGTGCCAGCAGCACCTCGGCGGGAGGGTTGAATGAGCAGTTCTTC. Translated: CASSTSAGGLNEQFF.

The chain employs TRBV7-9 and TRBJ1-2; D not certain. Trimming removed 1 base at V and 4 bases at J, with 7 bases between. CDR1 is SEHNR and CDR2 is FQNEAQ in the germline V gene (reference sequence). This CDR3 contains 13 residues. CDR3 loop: CASSLDGFYGYTF. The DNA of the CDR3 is TGTGCCAGCAGCTTAGACGGTTTCTATGGCTACACCTTC.

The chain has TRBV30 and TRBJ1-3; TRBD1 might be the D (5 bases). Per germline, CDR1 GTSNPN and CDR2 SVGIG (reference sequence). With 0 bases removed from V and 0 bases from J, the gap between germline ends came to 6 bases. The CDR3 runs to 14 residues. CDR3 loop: CAWSVDSSGNTIYF. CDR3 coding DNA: TGTGCCTGGAGTGTTGACAGCTCTGGAAACACCATATATTTT.

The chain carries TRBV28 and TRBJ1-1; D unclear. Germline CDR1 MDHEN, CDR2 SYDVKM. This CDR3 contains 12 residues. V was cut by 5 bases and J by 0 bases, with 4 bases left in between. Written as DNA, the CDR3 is TGTGCCAGCAGTACTTTGAACACTGAAGCTTTCTTT. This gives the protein CASSTLNTEAFF.

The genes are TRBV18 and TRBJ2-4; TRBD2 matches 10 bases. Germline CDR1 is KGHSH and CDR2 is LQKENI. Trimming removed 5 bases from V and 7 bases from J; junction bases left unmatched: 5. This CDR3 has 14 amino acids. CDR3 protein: CASSTSGLANIQYF. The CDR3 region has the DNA TGTGCCAGCTCAACTTCGGGACTAGCGAACATTCAGTACTTC.

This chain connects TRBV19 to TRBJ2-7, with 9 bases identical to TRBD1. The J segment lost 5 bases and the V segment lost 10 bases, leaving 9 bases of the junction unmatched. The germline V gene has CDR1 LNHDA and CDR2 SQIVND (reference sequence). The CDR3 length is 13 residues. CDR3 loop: CATSTGGKDEQYF. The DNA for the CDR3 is TGTGCCACCTCGACAGGGGGTAAGGACGAGCAGTACTTC. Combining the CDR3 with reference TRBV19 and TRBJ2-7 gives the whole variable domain DGGITQSPKYLFRKEGQNVTLSCEQNLNHDAMYWYRQDPGQGLRLIYYSQIVNDFQKGDIAEGYSVSREKKESFPLTVTSAQKNPTAFYLCATSTGGKDEQYFGPGTRLTVT.

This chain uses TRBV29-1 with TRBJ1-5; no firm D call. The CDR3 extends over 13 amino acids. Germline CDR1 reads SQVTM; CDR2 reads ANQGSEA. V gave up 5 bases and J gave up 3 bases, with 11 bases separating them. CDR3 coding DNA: TGCAGCGTTTCTATCGCTATCAATCAGCCCCAGCATTTT. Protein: CSVSIAINQPQHF.

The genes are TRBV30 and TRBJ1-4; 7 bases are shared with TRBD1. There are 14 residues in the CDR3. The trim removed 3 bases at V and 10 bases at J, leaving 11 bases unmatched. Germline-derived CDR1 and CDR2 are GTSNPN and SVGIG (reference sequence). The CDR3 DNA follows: TGTGCCTGGAGCTCGACAGGGAAAGGCGCAAAACTGTTTTTT. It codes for CAWSSTGKGAKLFF.

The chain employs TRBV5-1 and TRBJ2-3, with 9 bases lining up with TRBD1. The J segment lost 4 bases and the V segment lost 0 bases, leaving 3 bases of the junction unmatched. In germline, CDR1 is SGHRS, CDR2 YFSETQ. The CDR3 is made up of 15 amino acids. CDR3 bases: TGCGCCAGCAGCTTGGACAGGGGGCCTTCAGATACGCAGTATTTT. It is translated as CASSLDRGPSDTQYF.

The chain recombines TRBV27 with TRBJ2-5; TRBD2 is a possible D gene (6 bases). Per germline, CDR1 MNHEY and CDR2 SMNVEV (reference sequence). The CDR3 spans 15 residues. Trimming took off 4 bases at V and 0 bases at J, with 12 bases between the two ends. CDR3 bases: TGTGCCAGCAGTTCAATAGGGACTTACCAAGAGACCCAGTACTTC. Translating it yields CASSSIGTYQETQYF.

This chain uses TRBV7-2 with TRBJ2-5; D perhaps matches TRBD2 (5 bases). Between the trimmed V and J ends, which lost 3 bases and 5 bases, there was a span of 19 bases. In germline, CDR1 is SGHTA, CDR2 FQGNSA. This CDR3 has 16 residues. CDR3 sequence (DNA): TGTGCCAGCAGCTTGGGATCTGCGGGTGTGGGCGAGACCCAGTACTTC. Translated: CASSLGSAGVGETQYF.